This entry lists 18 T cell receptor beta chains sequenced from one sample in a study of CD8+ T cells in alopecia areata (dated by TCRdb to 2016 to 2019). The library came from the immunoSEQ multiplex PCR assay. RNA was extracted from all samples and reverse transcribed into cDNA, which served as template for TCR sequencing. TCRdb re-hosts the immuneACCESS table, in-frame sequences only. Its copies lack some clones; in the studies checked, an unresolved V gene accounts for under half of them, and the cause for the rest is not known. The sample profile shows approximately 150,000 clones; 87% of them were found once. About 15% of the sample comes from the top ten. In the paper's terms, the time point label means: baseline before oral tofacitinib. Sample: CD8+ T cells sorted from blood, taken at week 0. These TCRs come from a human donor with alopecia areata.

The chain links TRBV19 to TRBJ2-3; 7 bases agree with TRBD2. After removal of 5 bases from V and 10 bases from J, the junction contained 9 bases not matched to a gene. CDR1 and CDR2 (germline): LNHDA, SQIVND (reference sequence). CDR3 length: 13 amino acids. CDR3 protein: CASSVYREEPQYF. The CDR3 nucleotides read TGTGCCAGTAGTGTGTACCGGGAGGAGCCGCAGTATTTT.

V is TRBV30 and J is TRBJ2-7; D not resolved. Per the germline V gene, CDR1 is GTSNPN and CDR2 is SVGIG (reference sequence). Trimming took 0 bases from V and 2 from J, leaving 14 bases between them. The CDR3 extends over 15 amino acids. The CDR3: CAWSVGRTFPYEQYF. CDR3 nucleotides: TGTGCCTGGAGTGTAGGCCGGACCTTCCCCTACGAGCAGTACTTC.

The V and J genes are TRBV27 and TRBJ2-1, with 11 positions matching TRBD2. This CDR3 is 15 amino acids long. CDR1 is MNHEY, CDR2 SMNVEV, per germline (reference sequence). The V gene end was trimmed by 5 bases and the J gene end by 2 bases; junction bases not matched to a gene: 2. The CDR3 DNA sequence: TGTGCCAGCAGTGTACTAGCGGGGGCCTACAATGAGCAGTTCTTC. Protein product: CASSVLAGAYNEQFF.

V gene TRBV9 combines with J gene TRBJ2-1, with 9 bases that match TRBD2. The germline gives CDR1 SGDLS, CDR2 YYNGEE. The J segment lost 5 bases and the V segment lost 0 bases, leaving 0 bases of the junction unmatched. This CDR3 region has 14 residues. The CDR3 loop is CASSVGTSDNEQFF. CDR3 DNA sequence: TGTGCCAGCAGCGTAGGGACTAGCGACAATGAGCAGTTCTTC.

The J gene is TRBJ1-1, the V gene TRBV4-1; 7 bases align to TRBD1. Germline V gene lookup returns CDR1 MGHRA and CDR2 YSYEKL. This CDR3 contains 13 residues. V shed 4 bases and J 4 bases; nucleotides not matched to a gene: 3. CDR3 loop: CASSPGGSTEAFF. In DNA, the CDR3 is TGCGCCAGCAGCCCAGGGGGTAGCACTGAAGCTTTCTTT.

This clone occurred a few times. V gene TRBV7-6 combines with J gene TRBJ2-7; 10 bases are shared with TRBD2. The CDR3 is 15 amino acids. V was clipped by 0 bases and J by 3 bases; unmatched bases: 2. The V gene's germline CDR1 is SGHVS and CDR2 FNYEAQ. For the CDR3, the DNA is TGTGCCAGCAGCTTAGCAGCGGGGGGGTTCTACGAGCAGTACTTC. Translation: CASSLAAGGFYEQYF.

The DNA for the CDR3 is TGTGCCAGCAGTCCGGACAGGGACTATAATTCACCCCTCCACTTT. This codes for CASSPDRDYNSPLHF. V usage is TRBV27 and J usage is TRBJ1-6; 8 nucleotides line up with TRBD1. The CDR3 length is 15 residues. CDR1 and CDR2 (germline): MNHEY, SMNVEV (reference sequence). V lost 5 bases and J lost 3; bases outside the gene matches: 3.

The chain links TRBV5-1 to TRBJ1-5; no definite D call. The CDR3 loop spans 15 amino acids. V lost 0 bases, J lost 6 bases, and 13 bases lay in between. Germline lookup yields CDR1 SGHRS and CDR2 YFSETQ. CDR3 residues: CASSLGGKAGQPQHF. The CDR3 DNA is TGCGCCAGCAGCTTGGGAGGGAAGGCGGGTCAGCCCCAGCATTTT.

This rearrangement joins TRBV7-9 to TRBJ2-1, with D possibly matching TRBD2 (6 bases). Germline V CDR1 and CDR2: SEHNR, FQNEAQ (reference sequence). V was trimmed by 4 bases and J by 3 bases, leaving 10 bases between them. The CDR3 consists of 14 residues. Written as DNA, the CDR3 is TGTGCCAGCAGCTCAAGACTAGACTACAATGAGCAGTTCTTC. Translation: CASSSRLDYNEQFF. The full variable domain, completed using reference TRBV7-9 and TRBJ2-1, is DTGVSQNPRHKITKRGQNVTFRCDPISEHNRLYWYRQTLGQGPEFLTYFQNEAQLEKSRLLSDRFSAERPKGSFSTLEIQRTEQGDSAMYLCASSSRLDYNEQFFGPGTRLTVL.

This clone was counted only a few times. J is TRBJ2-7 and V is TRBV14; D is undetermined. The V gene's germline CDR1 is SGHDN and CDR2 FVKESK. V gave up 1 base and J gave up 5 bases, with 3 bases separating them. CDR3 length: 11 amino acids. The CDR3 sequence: CASSQGNEQYF. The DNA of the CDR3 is TGTGCCAGCAGCCAAGGCAACGAGCAGTACTTC.

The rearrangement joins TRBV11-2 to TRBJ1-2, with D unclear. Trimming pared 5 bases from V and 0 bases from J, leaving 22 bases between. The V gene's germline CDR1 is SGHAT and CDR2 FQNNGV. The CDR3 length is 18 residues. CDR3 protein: CASSPTSSPDLSNYGYTF. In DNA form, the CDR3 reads TGTGCCAGCAGCCCAACAAGCTCTCCGGACCTATCTAACTATGGCTACACCTTC.

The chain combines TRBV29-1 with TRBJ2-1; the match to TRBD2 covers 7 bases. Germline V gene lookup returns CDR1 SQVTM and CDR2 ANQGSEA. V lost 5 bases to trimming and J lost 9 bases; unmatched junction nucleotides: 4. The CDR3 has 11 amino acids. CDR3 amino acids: CSVLGTIEQFF. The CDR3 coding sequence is TGCAGCGTTCTCGGGACTATTGAGCAGTTCTTC.

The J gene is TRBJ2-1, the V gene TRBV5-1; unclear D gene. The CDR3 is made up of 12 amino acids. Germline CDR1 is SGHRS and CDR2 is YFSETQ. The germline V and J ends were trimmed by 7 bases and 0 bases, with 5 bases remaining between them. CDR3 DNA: TGCGCCAGCTTTAGCTCCTACAATGAGCAGTTCTTC. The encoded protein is CASFSSYNEQFF.

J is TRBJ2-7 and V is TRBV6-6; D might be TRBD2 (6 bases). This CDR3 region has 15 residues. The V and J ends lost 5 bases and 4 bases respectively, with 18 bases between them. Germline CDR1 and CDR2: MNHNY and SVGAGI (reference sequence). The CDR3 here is CASSTLRRAGYEQYF. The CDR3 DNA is TGTGCCAGCAGTACCTTGCGGAGGGCCGGGTACGAGCAGTACTTC.

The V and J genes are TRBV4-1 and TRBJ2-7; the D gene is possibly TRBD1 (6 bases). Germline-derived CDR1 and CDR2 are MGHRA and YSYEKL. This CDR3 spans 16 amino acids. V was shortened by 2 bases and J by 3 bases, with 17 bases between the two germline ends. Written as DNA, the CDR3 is TGCGCCAGCAGCCAACTGGGAACAGGGACCCTCTACGAGCAGTACTTC. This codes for CASSQLGTGTLYEQYF.

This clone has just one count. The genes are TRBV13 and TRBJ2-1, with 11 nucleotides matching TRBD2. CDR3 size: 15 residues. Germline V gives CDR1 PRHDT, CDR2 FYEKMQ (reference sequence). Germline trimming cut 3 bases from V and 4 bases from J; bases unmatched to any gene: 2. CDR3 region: CASSFGTSGYNEQFF. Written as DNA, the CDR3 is TGTGCCAGCAGCTTCGGGACTAGCGGATACAATGAGCAGTTCTTC.

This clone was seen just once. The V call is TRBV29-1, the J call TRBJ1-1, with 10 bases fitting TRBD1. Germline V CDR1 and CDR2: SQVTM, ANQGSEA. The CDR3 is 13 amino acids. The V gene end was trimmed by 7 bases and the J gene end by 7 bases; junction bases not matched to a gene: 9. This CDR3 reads CSARDRGLNEAFF. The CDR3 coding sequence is TGCAGCGCCCGGGACAGGGGACTCAATGAAGCTTTCTTT. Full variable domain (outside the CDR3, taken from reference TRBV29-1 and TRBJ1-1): SAVISQKPSRDICQRGTSLTIQCQVDSQVTMMFWYRQQPGQSLTLIATANQGSEATYESGFVIDKFPISRPNLTFSTLTVSNMSPEDSSIYLCSARDRGLNEAFFGQGTRLTVV.

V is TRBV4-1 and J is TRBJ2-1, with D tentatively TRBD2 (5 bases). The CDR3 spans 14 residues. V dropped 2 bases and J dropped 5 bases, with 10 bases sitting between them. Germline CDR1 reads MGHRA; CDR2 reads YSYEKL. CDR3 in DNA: TGCGCCAGCAGCCAACATACTAGTGACAATGAGCAGTTCTTC. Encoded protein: CASSQHTSDNEQFF.